One T cell receptor beta chain is described in this entry. V was cut by 7 bases and J by 0 bases, with 10 bases left in between. The germline V gene encodes CDR1 MNHEY and CDR2 SMNVEV (reference sequence). The CDR3 has 14 amino acids. Naive CD8 cells lacked CD45RO and underwent positive selection for CCR7, leaving out terminally differentiated effector memory CD45RA+ cells. All participating donors were Caucasian adults from Nashville, Tennessee. These data come from a study of shared clonotypes between healthy human individuals. Overall study context: Serving as donors were two women and a few men, whose ages spanned 18 to 49.

Method: immunoSEQ multiplex PCR; TCRdb's copy keeps in-frame clones and lacks some. The table includes hundreds of thousands of clones, approximately 96% detected once. This TCR was recovered from a woman under 40 in good health. The sequencing sample was made of naive CD8+ T cells sorted from blood. The chain is built from TRBV27 and TRBJ1-3; D is possibly TRBD1 (5 bases). The CDR3: CASTPGPSGNTIYF. The CDR3 DNA reads TGTGCCAGCACTCCGGGGCCCTCTGGAAACACCATATATTTT.